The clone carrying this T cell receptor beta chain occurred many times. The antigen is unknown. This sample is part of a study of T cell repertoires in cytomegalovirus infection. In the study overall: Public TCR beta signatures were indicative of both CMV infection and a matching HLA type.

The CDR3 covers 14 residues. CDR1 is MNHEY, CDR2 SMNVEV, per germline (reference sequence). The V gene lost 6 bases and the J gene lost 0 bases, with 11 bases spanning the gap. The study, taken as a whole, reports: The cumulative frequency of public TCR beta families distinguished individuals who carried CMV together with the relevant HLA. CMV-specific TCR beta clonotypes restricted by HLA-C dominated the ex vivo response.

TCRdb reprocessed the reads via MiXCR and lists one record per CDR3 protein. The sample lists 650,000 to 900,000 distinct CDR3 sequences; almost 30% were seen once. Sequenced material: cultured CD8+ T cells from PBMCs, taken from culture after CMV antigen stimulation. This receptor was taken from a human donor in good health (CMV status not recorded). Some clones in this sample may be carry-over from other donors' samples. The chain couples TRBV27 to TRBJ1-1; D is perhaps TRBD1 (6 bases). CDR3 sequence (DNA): TGTGCCAGCAGCCGGGACACGATGAACACTGAAGCTTTCTTT. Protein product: CASSRDTMNTEAFF.